What follows are 12 T cell receptor beta chains derived from one specimen sequenced in a study of blood T cells in healthy people across ages. For the second PCR, which ran for roughly 6 to 12 cycles, a sample-barcoded 5' primer and a J-beta primer mix were used. TCRdb re-derived calls from the 5' RACE reads in MiXCR, one entry per CDR3 protein. The sample includes around 800,000 distinct CDR3 sequences, roughly 25% of them seen just once. These data also formed part of another study, on T cells of mothers and their children.

The sequenced sample consisted of blood. These receptors were collected from a boy under 18 in good health.

V usage is TRBV21-1 and J usage is TRBJ2-5; the D call in the table, TRBD2, was not verified against the DNA. TRBV21-1 corresponds to a pseudogene. The CDR3 runs to 16 residues. The CDR3 loop is CASSTRLAPLWETQYF. The CDR3 bases are TGTGCCAGCAGCACACGACTAGCCCCACTGTGGGAGACCCAGTACTTC.

The chain is built from TRBV10-3 and TRBJ1-1, with 9 bases lining up with TRBD1. This CDR3 is built from 14 residues. In germline, CDR1 is ENHRY, CDR2 SYGVKD. The trim removed 5 bases at V and 0 bases at J, leaving 1 base unmatched. The CDR3 here is CAISTGGLNTEAFF. The CDR3 DNA reads as TGTGCCATCAGTACAGGGGGCTTGAACACTGAAGCTTTCTTT.

This clonotype was seen only a few times. The chain couples TRBV4-2 to TRBJ2-5, with D uncertain. The J call may be faulty, since TRBJ2-7 better matches the DNA end. The CDR3 contains 15 residues. Germline loops: CDR1 LGHNA, CDR2 YNFKEQ. CDR3 loop: CASSQDSFSFYEQYF. The CDR3 DNA sequence: TGTGCCAGCAGCCAAGATAGTTTTAGCTTCTACGAGCAGTACTTC.

The chain combines TRBV25-1 with TRBJ2-1; D not resolved. V was shortened by 6 bases and J by 2 bases, with 17 bases between the two germline ends. Germline V lookup: CDR1 MGHDK, CDR2 SYGVNS. CDR3 size: 16 residues. The CDR3 bases are TGTGCCAGCAGCCCCCGGTCGTATCAAACCTACAATGAGCAGTTCTTC. Translating it yields CASSPRSYQTYNEQFF. The whole variable domain, remainder taken from reference TRBV25-1 and TRBJ2-1, is EADIYQTPRYLVIGTGKKITLECSQTMGHDKMYWYQQDPGMELHLIHYSYGVNSTEKGDLSSESTVSRIRTEHFPLTLESARPSHTSQYLCASSPRSYQTYNEQFFGPGTRLTVL.

This clonotype was counted a few times. At one end, the junction sequence differs from germline, possibly due to a read error. J is TRBJ2-5 and V is TRBV5-1; D is perhaps TRBD2 (6 bases). Germline CDR1 and CDR2: SGHRS and YFSETQ. The CDR3 totals 15 residues. Here the CDR3 DNA reads TGCGCCAGCAGCTCCTCCGGGACTGCGCAAGGGACCCAGTACTTC. Amino acids: CASSSSGTAQGTQYF.

The sample holds one count of this clonotype. The V call is TRBV15, the J call TRBJ2-1; D gene unclear. The closer fit of TRBJ2-7 to the DNA end suggests the J call may be wrong. The CDR3 spans 13 residues. Germline values: CDR1 LNHNV, CDR2 YYDKDF (reference sequence). CDR3 sequence (DNA): TGTGCCACCAGCAGAGACGGCTGCTACGAGCAGTACTTC. Translating it yields CATSRDGCYEQYF.

The J gene is TRBJ2-5, the V gene TRBV28; D is undetermined. The DNA end is a closer match to TRBJ2-7, so the J assignment may be wrong. CDR3 length equals 12 residues. The germline V gene encodes CDR1 MDHEN and CDR2 SYDVKM. The CDR3 sequence is CASSSPGNEQYF. CDR3 in DNA: TGTGCCAGCAGTTCCCCCGGAAACGAGCAGTACTTC.

V and J are TRBV12-3 or TRBV12-4 and TRBJ2-2; the D gene could be TRBD1 or TRBD2 (5 bases each). V was trimmed by 6 bases and J by 6 bases, leaving 17 bases between them. The CDR3 length is 15 residues. As DNA, the CDR3 is TGTGCCAGCAGGCCGGGGAAGGGGACGGCCGGGGAGCTGTTTTTT. Its translation is CASRPGKGTAGELFF.

This clonotype was seen a few times. The rearrangement links TRBV19 to TRBJ2-5; 9 bases map to TRBD1. Germline assignment: CDR1 LNHDA and CDR2 SQIVND (reference sequence). There are 15 residues in the CDR3. The trim removed 3 bases at V and 2 bases at J, leaving 4 bases unmatched. The CDR3 loop reads CASSIWGQGQETQYF. CDR3 coding DNA: TGTGCCAGTAGTATCTGGGGACAGGGTCAAGAGACCCAGTACTTC.

This clonotype showed up just a few times. V usage is TRBV9 and J usage is TRBJ2-7; tentatively, D is TRBD2 (5 bases). V lost 0 bases, J lost 5 bases, and 15 bases lay in between. Germline V lookup: CDR1 SGDLS, CDR2 YYNGEE. The CDR3 extends over 15 amino acids. CDR3 nucleotides: TGTGCCAGCAGCGTAGGTTCCCCCGGGGTCCACGAGCAGTACTTC. This gives the protein CASSVGSPGVHEQYF.

A few counts support this clonotype. The chain recombines TRBV6-2 or TRBV6-3 with TRBJ2-1; 8 bases are a match to TRBD2. The CDR3 length is 16 residues. V shed 0 bases and J 4 bases; nucleotides not matched to a gene: 5. Germline values: CDR1 MNHEY, CDR2 SVGEGT. CDR3 sequence: CASSYSRRGVYNEQFF. The CDR3 DNA reads as TGTGCCAGCAGTTACTCGAGGCGGGGGGTTTACAATGAGCAGTTCTTC.

In this sample, this clonotype turned up a few times. This rearrangement joins TRBV7-3 to TRBJ2-3, with no clear D. V lost 4 bases and J 6 bases, leaving 14 bases between the germline ends. The CDR3 runs 14 residues. Germline V lookup: CDR1 SGHTA, CDR2 FQGTGA. CDR3: CASSSRVRSDTQYF. As DNA, the CDR3 is TGTGCCAGCAGCTCCCGGGTCCGGTCGGATACGCAGTATTTT.